This T cell receptor (beta chain) stems from a study of Tregs in tolerant kidney transplant recipients. Study-level results: Activated donor B cell expansion appeared to reveal the most relevant donor-specific TCRbeta repertoire. Biological reproducibility was not directly addressed in this study. Few patients were studied, so findings need validation in larger groups.

As for this clone: No antigen is known for it.

CD4+CD25+CD127- Tregs, CD4+CD25- non-Tregs, CD4 and CD8 cells were sorted. V was pared by 3 bases and J by 0 bases, with 14 bases between. The CDR3 is made up of 16 amino acids. Germline V gives CDR1 KGHSH, CDR2 LQKENI. Some clones are missing from TCRdb's copy, which holds only in-frame ones; the method was immunoSEQ multiplex PCR. The sample lists about 240,000 clones, around 82% occurring once. The genes are TRBV18 and TRBJ2-5; D might be TRBD1 or TRBD2, each matching 5 bases. The TCR was taken from a human donor in good health. What was sequenced was CD4+ T cells from blood. The CDR3 loop reads CASSPTEGLYQETQYF. Here the CDR3 DNA reads TGTGCCAGCTCACCCACCGAGGGGCTGTACCAAGAGACCCAGTACTTC.